This TCR beta chain derives from a study of blood T cell repertoires in COVID-19. V was pared by 5 bases and J by 10 bases, with 15 bases between. The CDR3 length is 14 residues. Germline CDR1 and CDR2: SEHNR and FQNEAQ (reference sequence). Only in-frame clones appear in the TCRdb table, and some are missing; sequencing was by immunoSEQ multiplex PCR. Here the sample spans around 130,000 clones, about 81% being singletons. This study enrolled people aged roughly 18 to 89 from around 25 US geographic areas. Donors were grouped by their self-reported clinical history. The chain recombines TRBV7-9 with TRBJ1-6, with a possible D match to TRBD1 (6 bases). Source material: PBMCs or T cells enriched from blood (not recorded which). This clonotype was obtained from a man aged 40-50 years with acute COVID-19. The CDR3 here is CASSVGAGDSPLHF. As DNA, the CDR3 is TGTGCCAGCAGCGTGGGGGCAGGGGACTCACCCCTCCACTTT.